This T cell receptor beta chain was obtained from a study of shared clonotypes between healthy human individuals. The CDR3 is made up of 14 amino acids. Germline V gene lookup returns CDR1 MDHEN and CDR2 SYDVKM. Trimming pared 4 bases from V and 7 bases from J, leaving 15 bases between. Clones were read by immunoSEQ multiplex PCR, and TCRdb kept only the in-frame ones, dropping some. Found here are around 1,100,000 clones, 70% to 85% of them singletons; the top ten hold roughly 0.83%. This sequence joins TRBV28 and TRBJ2-3; weak D call: TRBD2 (5 bases). Sequencing was done on a sample of memory CD4+ T cells from PBMCs. The subset was: CD45RA-negative fraction. This receptor was identified in a man aged 18 to 30 in good health. Some clones in this sample may be carry-over from other donors' samples. The CDR3 DNA is TGTGCCAGCAGTTCGTCGCGGTCCGGGAATACGCAGTATTTT. Translating it yields CASSSSRSGNTQYF.